This T cell receptor (beta chain) was recorded in a study of blood T cell repertoires in COVID-19. On the study more broadly: The United States, Italy and Spain supplied acute and convalescent COVID-19 samples. T cells, B-cell-depleted T cells, or PBMCs supplied cDNA or gDNA.

Sequencing was performed with immunoSEQ multiplex PCR; in TCRdb, only in-frame clones are kept and a portion is missing. The data show roughly 150,000 clones, with approximately 84% seen just once and around 2.7% held by the top ten. V shed 5 bases and J shed 7 bases, with 12 bases lying between them. CDR1 and CDR2 from the germline V gene are SGDLS and YYNGEE. The CDR3 has 12 residues. The rearrangement links TRBV9 to TRBJ1-2; maybe TRBD1 (6 bases). This sequence originates from a woman at least 80 years old with COVID-19, enrolled during active disease. Sequences were obtained from peripheral blood. The CDR3 region has the DNA TGTGCCAGCAGAACAGGGATGGGTGGCTACACCTTC. The encoded protein is CASRTGMGGYTF.